This T cell receptor (beta chain) was sequenced in a study of CD8 T cells in Susac syndrome. V lost 4 bases and J lost 4, with 7 bases in between. Germline V CDR1 and CDR2: MNHNS, SASEGT. The CDR3 sequence is 13 residues long. After extraction with the RNeasy kit, roughly 0.5 to 1 ug of the RNA was reverse transcribed using random hexamers. A single record per CDR3 protein comes from TCRdb applying MiXCR to the immunoSEQ multiplex PCR reads. The sample has about 130,000 distinct CDR3 sequences; about 95% are singletons. The sample taken for sequencing was CD4+ T cells from PBMCs. The V gene is TRBV6-1, the J gene TRBJ2-2; D is unclear. This receptor was obtained from a human donor with multiple sclerosis. The CDR3 loop reads CASSVAPTGELFF. CDR3 sequence (DNA): TGTGCCAGCAGTGTGGCCCCCACCGGGGAGCTGTTTTTT.